This TCR beta chain was sequenced for a study of blood T cell repertoires in COVID-19. Study-wide background: COVID-19 samples collected from the United States, Italy and Spain covered acute and convalescent phases. In each case, the material was cDNA or gDNA derived from T cells, B-cell-depleted T cells, or PBMCs.

CDR1 is SGHNT, CDR2 YYREEE, per germline (reference sequence). V was pared by 0 bases and J by 2 bases, with 14 bases between. This CDR3 spans 16 amino acids. Original methodology: Scientists estimated how many nucleated cells there were by amplifying reference gene primers. Only in-frame clones appear in the TCRdb table, and some are missing; sequencing was by immunoSEQ multiplex PCR. Clone size and the V and J calls come from that table; the DNA yielded D and trimming. Of about 180,000 clones detected, about four fifths appear once; the ten largest clones hold around 8%. The V and J genes are TRBV5-4 and TRBJ2-5; TRBD1 might be the D (6 bases). Sequencing was done on a sample of peripheral blood. The TCR comes from a woman in her 70s with acute or convalescent COVID-19. CDR3 sequence (DNA): TGTGCCAGCAGCTTGGGGCCACAGGGTCGGCAAGAGACCCAGTACTTC. Its protein is CASSLGPQGRQETQYF.